These 18 T cell receptor beta chains share one sample of origin, sequenced in a study of graft-versus-host responses after intestinal transplantation. The assay was immunoSEQ multiplex PCR, and TCRdb's table has in-frame clones only and misses some. In the table there are approximately 68,000 clones, roughly 90% of which are singletons. For these receptors, no antigen is known. The sequencing used unstimulated CD8+ T cells sorted from spleen or lymph node cells, collected before transplant. The receptors were sampled from a human donor who was the organ donor for an intestinal transplant.

This clone was observed a handful of times. The gene calls are TRBV9 and TRBJ2-5, with D tentatively TRBD1 (5 bases). Germline V gives CDR1 SGDLS, CDR2 YYNGEE. The CDR3 runs to 14 residues. Trimming took 0 bases from V and 5 from J, leaving 11 bases between them. CDR3 protein: CASSVGGGWETQYF. The CDR3 nucleotides read TGTGCCAGCAGCGTAGGGGGCGGTTGGGAGACCCAGTACTTC.

V and J are TRBV6-1 and TRBJ2-7; D is unresolved. Germline lookup yields CDR1 MNHNS and CDR2 SASEGT. With 2 bases removed from V and 3 bases from J, the gap between germline ends came to 14 bases. The CDR3 consists of 15 residues. CDR3 sequence reads: CASSEYRGPGYEQYV. The DNA for the CDR3 is TGTGCCAGCAGTGAATATCGTGGCCCAGGCTACGAGCAGTACGTC.

The rearrangement links TRBV5-4 to TRBJ2-3, with D possibly being TRBD2 (5 bases). The V end lost 4 bases, the J end lost 3 bases, and 9 bases lay between the germline ends. The CDR3 has 13 residues. Germline CDR1 SGHNT, CDR2 YYREEE (reference sequence). The CDR3 nucleotides are TGTGCCAGCAGCCGGGATCCAACAGATACGCAGTATTTT. This encodes CASSRDPTDTQYF. Full variable domain (outside the CDR3, taken from reference TRBV5-4 and TRBJ2-3): ETGVTQSPTHLIKTRGQQVTLRCSSQSGHNTVSWYQQALGQGPQFIFQYYREEENGRGNFPPRFSGLQFPNYSSELNVNALELDDSALYLCASSRDPTDTQYFGPGTRLTVL.

In nucleotides, the CDR3 is TGTGCCACCAGCAGACCGACCCGAGGGGGCAGCACCTTC. Translating gives CATSRPTRGGSTF. V gene TRBV15 combines with J gene TRBJ1-2; 7 bases agree with TRBD1. The CDR3 is 13 residues long. Trimming cost V 2 bases and J 13 bases; bases outside gene matches: 10. Germline CDR1 LNHNV, CDR2 YYDKDF (reference sequence).

The V call is TRBV19, the J call TRBJ1-1; 7 bases line up with TRBD1. V shed 6 bases and J 1 base; nucleotides not matched to a gene: 11. CDR3 length: 16 amino acids. Germline V CDR1 and CDR2: LNHDA, SQIVND (reference sequence). CDR3 amino acids: CASSKGMDRPNTEAFF. The CDR3 DNA is TGTGCCAGTAGCAAGGGGATGGACAGGCCGAACACTGAAGCTTTCTTT.

This chain uses TRBV10-3 with TRBJ2-2; TRBD1 aligns across 7 bases. Losses at the gene ends were 7 bases for V and 4 bases for J; bases not matched to a gene: 6. The CDR3 sequence is 14 residues long. From germline, CDR1 is ENHRY and CDR2 SYGVKD. CDR3 nucleotides: TGTGCCATCACCCCCGGGACAGCCACCGGGGAGCTGTTTTTT. As protein: CAITPGTATGELFF.

The chain is built from TRBV4-3 and TRBJ1-2; D remains ambiguous. The CDR3 loop spans 15 amino acids. V was shortened by 0 bases and J by 5 bases, with 13 bases between the two germline ends. The germline V gene has CDR1 LGHNA and CDR2 YSLEER. In nucleotides, the CDR3 is TGCGCCAGCAGCCAAGATATCGGGATAGAATATGGCTACACCTTC. It is translated as CASSQDIGIEYGYTF.

CDR3 protein: CASSLSGSTEAFF. The CDR3 nucleotides are TGTGCCAGCAGTTTATCCGGGAGCACTGAAGCTTTCTTT. The chain employs TRBV27 and TRBJ1-1; D is unresolved. There are 13 residues in the CDR3. Trimming took 0 bases from V and 4 from J, leaving 6 bases between them. Looked up from germline, CDR1 is MNHEY and CDR2 is SMNVEV (reference sequence).

This clone was observed a single time. This sequence joins TRBV11-3 and TRBJ2-7, with D perhaps matching TRBD2 (6 bases). Per the germline V gene, CDR1 is SGHNT and CDR2 is YENEEA. V lost 1 base to trimming and J lost 0 bases, with 10 bases between them. The CDR3 covers 15 residues. CDR3 sequence: CASSLGTIHSYEQYV. Written as DNA, the CDR3 is TGTGCCAGCAGCTTAGGGACTATCCACTCCTACGAGCAGTACGTC.

This chain joins TRBV5-1 and TRBJ2-3; 7 bases are a match to TRBD2. The CDR3 is made up of 16 amino acids. Trimming took 3 bases from V and 3 from J; bases not matched to a gene: 10. Germline values: CDR1 SGHRS, CDR2 YFSETQ. The CDR3 DNA follows: TGCGCCAGCAGCTCCCTAAGGGGAGGGCGGACAGATACGCAGTATTTT. This gives the protein CASSSLRGGRTDTQYF.

The genes are TRBV14 and TRBJ1-2; D remains ambiguous. Trimming pared 5 bases from V and 6 bases from J, leaving 25 bases between. The CDR3 loop spans 17 amino acids. Per the germline V gene, CDR1 is SGHDN and CDR2 is FVKESK. The CDR3 here is CASSSRPGILTLDGYTF. As DNA, the CDR3 is TGTGCCAGCAGCTCCCGCCCAGGAATTCTAACTCTGGATGGCTACACCTTC.

This chain uses TRBV27 with TRBJ1-6, with TRBD1 matching 11 bases. This CDR3 has 15 amino acids. The J segment lost 9 bases and the V segment lost 4 bases, leaving 5 bases of the junction unmatched. Germline CDR1 and CDR2: MNHEY and SMNVEV (reference sequence). The CDR3 region has the DNA TGTGCCAGCAGTTCAGTAGGACAGGGGGCTTCACCCCTCCACTTT. Translating it yields CASSSVGQGASPLHF.

A word on this clone: This sample includes further DNA sequences coding for the same CDR3. The CDR3 loop is CASSYGTGAGSPLHF. As DNA, the CDR3 is TGTGCCAGCAGTTACGGAACAGGGGCCGGTTCACCCCTCCACTTT. The genes are TRBV6-5 and TRBJ1-6, with TRBD1 matching over 7 bases. Germline CDR1 MNHEY, CDR2 SVGAGI. This CDR3 has 15 residues. With 2 bases clipped from V and 9 bases from J, the junction kept 7 bases outside the gene matches.

The chain is built from TRBV4-1 and TRBJ2-2; D call uncertain. The CDR3 extends over 14 amino acids. Germline values: CDR1 MGHRA, CDR2 YSYEKL. V lost 4 bases to trimming and J lost 8 bases, with 14 bases between them. Written as DNA, the CDR3 is TGCGCCAGCAGCCCGGAGATCCTAGTAGGGGAGCTGTTTTTT. Its protein product is CASSPEILVGELFF.

V gene TRBV7-9 combines with J gene TRBJ1-1; the D is unclear. The CDR3 runs to 15 residues. CDR1 SEHNR and CDR2 FQNEAQ come from the germline V gene (reference sequence). V was trimmed by 5 bases and J by 0 bases, leaving 13 bases between them. CDR3 DNA sequence: TGTGCCAGCAGCCTAGAGGAGCAGCTGAACACTGAAGCTTTCTTT. This encodes CASSLEEQLNTEAFF.

This chain joins TRBV19 and TRBJ1-1; 7 bases are a match to TRBD1. This CDR3 spans 16 amino acids. In germline, CDR1 is LNHDA, CDR2 SQIVND (reference sequence). V lost 5 bases and J lost 1; bases outside the gene matches: 10. The DNA of the CDR3 is TGTGCCAGTAGTGCCCTCCGACAGGGCCCGAACACTGAAGCTTTCTTT. Encoded protein: CASSALRQGPNTEAFF.

The chain joins TRBV29-1 to TRBJ2-5; TRBD1 is a possible D gene (6 bases). This CDR3 spans 13 amino acids. V shed 4 bases and J shed 5 bases, with 14 bases lying between them. Germline V gene data show CDR1 as SQVTM and CDR2 as ANQGSEA. Here the CDR3 reads CSVVGAEDETQYF. For the CDR3, the DNA is TGCAGCGTTGTGGGGGCGGAGGACGAGACCCAGTACTTC. Complete variable domain (other parts from reference TRBV29-1 and TRBJ2-5): SAVISQKPSRDICQRGTSLTIQCQVDSQVTMMFWYRQQPGQSLTLIATANQGSEATYESGFVIDKFPISRPNLTFSTLTVSNMSPEDSSIYLCSVVGAEDETQYFGPGTRLLVL.

V is TRBV5-1 and J is TRBJ1-1, with TRBD1 matching over 7 bases. The CDR3 length is 17 residues. Germline CDR1 is SGHRS and CDR2 is YFSETQ. V shed 0 bases and J 1 base; nucleotides not matched to a gene: 9. The CDR3 region has the DNA TGCGCCAGCAGCTTGGTTCAGGGGGTCCTCTCGAACACTGAAGCTTTCTTT. Translating gives CASSLVQGVLSNTEAFF.